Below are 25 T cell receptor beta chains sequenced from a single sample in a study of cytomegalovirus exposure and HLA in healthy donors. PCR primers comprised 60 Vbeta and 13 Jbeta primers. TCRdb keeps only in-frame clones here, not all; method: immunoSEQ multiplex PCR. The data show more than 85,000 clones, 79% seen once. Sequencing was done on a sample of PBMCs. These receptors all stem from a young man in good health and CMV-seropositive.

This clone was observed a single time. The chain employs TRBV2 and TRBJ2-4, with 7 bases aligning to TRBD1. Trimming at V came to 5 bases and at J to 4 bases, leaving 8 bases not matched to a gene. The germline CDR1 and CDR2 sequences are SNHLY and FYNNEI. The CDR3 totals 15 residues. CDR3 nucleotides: TGTGCCAGCAGTCCGGACAGGTTCGGGAAAAACATTCAGTACTTC. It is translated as CASSPDRFGKNIQYF.

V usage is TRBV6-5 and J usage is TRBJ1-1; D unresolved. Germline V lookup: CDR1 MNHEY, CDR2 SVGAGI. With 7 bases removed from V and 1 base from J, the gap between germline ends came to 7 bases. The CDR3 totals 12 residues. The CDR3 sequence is CASTEQNTEAFF. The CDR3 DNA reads TGTGCCAGCACGGAGCAGAACACTGAAGCTTTCTTT.

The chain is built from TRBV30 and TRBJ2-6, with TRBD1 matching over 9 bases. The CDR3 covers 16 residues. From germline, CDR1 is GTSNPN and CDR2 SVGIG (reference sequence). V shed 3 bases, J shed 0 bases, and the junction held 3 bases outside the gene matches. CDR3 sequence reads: CAWRVTGGSGANVLTF. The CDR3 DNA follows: TGTGCCTGGAGGGTGACAGGGGGCTCTGGGGCCAACGTCCTGACTTTC.

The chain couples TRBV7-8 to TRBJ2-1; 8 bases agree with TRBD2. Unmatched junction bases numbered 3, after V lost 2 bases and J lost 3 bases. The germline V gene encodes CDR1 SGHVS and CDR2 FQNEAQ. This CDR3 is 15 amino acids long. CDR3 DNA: TGTGCCAGCAGCTTATCAGCGGGGGACTACAATGAGCAGTTCTTC. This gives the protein CASSLSAGDYNEQFF.

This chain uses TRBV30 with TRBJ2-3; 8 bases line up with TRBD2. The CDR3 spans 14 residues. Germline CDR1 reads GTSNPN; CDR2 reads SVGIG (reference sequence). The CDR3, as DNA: TGTGCTCGGAGAGGAGCGGGGGGCACAGATACGCAGTATTTT. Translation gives CARRGAGGTDTQYF.

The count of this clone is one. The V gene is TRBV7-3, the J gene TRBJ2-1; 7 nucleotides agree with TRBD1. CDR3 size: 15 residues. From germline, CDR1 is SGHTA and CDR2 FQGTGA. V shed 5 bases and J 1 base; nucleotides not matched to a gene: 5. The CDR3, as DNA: TGTGCCAGCAGCGTGGGACAGCCTTCCTACAATGAGCAGTTCTTC. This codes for CASSVGQPSYNEQFF. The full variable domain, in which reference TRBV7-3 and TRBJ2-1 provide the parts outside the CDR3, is GAGVSQTPSNKVTEKGKYVELRCDPISGHTALYWYRQSLGQGPEFLIYFQGTGAADDSGLPNDRFFAVRPEGSVSTLKIQRTERGDSAVYLCASSVGQPSYNEQFFGPGTRLTVL.

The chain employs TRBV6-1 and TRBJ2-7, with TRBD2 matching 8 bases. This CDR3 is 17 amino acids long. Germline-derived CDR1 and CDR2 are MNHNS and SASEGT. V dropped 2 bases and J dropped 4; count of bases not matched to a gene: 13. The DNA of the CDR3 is TGTGCCAGCAGTGAATATTTTATCGGGGGGGGGCCGTACGAGCAGTACTTC. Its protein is CASSEYFIGGGPYEQYF.

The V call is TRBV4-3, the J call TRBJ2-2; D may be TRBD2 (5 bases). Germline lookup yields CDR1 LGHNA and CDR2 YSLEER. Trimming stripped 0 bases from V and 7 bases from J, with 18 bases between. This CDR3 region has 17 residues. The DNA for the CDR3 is TGCGCCAGCAGCCAAGATGGAAGGCTAGTGGGGAGCGGGGAGCTGTTTTTT. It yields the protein CASSQDGRLVGSGELFF.

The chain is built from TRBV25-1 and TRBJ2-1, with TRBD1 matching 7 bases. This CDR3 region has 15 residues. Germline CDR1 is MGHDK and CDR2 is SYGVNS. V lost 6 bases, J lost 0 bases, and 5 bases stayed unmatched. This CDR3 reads CASSPTGSSYNEQFF. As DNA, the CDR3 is TGTGCCAGCAGCCCGACAGGGAGCTCCTACAATGAGCAGTTCTTC.

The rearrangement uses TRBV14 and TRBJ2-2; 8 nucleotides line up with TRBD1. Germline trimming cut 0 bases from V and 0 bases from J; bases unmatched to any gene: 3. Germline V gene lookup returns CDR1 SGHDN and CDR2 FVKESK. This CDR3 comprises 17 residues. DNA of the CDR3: TGTGCCAGCAGCCAAGATCCGACAGGGGCGAACACCGGGGAGCTGTTTTTT. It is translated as CASSQDPTGANTGELFF.

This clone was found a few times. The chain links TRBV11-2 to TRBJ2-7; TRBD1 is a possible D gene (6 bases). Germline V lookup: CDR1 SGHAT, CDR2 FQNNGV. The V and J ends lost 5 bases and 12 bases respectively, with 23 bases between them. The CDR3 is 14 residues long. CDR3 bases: TGTGCCAGCAGCATGGACAGACTTGATCTGAGCCCGTACTTC. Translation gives CASSMDRLDLSPYF.

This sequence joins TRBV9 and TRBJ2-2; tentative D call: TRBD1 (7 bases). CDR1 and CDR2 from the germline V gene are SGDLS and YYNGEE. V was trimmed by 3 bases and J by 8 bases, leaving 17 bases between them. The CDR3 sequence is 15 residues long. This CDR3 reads CASSGPRGAGGELFF. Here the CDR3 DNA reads TGTGCCAGCAGCGGCCCCAGGGGGGCAGGTGGGGAGCTGTTTTTT.

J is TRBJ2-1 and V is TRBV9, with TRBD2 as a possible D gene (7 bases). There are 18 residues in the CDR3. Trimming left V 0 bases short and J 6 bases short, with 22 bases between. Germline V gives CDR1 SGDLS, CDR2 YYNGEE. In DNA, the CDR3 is TGTGCCAGCAGCGTAGCGGGGCAGGTAGGGGGGGGAAGCAATGAGCAGTTCTTC. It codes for CASSVAGQVGGGSNEQFF.

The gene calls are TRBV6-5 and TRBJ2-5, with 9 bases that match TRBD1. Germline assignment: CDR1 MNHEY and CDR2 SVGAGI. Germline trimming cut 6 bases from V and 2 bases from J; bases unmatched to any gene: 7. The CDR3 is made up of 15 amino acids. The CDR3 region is CASRDSGTGQETQYF. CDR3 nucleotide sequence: TGTGCCAGCAGGGACTCCGGGACAGGGCAAGAGACCCAGTACTTC.

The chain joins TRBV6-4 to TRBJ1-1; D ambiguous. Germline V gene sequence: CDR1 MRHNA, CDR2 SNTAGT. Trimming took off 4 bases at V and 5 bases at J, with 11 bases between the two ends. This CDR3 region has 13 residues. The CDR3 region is CASSVEARTEAFF. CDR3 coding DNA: TGTGCCAGCAGTGTCGAGGCTCGGACTGAAGCTTTCTTT.

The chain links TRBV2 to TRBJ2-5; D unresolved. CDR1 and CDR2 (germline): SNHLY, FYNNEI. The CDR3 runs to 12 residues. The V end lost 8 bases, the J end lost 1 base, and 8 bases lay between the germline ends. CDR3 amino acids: CASLEIQETQYF. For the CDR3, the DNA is TGTGCCAGCTTAGAGATCCAAGAGACCCAGTACTTC.

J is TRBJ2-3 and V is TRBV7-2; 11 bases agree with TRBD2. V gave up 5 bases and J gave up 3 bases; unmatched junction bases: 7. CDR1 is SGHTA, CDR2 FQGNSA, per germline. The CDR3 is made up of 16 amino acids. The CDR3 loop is CASSPMSSGGTDTQYF. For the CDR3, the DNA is TGTGCCAGCAGCCCGATGTCTAGCGGGGGGACAGATACGCAGTATTTT.

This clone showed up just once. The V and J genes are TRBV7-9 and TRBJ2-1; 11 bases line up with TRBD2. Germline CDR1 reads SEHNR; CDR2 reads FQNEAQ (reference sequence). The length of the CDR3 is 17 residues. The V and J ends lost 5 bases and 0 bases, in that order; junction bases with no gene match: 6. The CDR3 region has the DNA TGTGCCAGCAGCCCTAATAGCGGGGGGGTCTCCTACAATGAGCAGTTCTTC. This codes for CASSPNSGGVSYNEQFF. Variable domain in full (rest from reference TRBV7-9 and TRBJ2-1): DTGVSQNPRHKITKRGQNVTFRCDPISEHNRLYWYRQTLGQGPEFLTYFQNEAQLEKSRLLSDRFSAERPKGSFSTLEIQRTEQGDSAMYLCASSPNSGGVSYNEQFFGPGTRLTVL.

CDR3 residues: CASSDNVGQGAREQYF. The CDR3 DNA is TGCGCCAGCAGTGATAATGTGGGACAGGGGGCACGCGAGCAGTACTTC. The chain carries TRBV10-1 and TRBJ2-7; 12 bases are shared with TRBD1. This CDR3 is 16 amino acids long. After removal of 3 bases from V and 6 bases from J, the junction contained 9 bases not matched to a gene. Germline values: CDR1 WNHNN, CDR2 SYGVQD (reference sequence).

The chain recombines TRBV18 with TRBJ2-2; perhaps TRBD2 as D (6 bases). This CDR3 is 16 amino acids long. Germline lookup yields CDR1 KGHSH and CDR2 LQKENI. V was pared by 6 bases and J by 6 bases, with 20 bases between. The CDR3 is CASSPPGTPESGELFF. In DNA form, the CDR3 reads TGTGCCAGCTCCCCCCCCGGGACTCCTGAGTCCGGGGAGCTGTTTTTT.

CDR3 sequence (DNA): TGTGCCAGCAGCACCGGACAGGGTACGGACGAGCAGTACTTC. As protein: CASSTGQGTDEQYF. The chain combines TRBV5-8 with TRBJ2-7; 8 bases are shared with TRBD1. Germline-derived CDR1 and CDR2 are SGHTS and YDEGEE. V shed 4 bases and J 5 bases; nucleotides not matched to a gene: 8. The CDR3 length is 14 residues.

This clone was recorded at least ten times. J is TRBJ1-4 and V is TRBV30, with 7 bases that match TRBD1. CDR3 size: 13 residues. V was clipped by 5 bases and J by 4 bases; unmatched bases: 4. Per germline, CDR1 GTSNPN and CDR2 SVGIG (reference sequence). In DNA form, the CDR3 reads TGTGCCTGGGAACAGGGGAATAATGAAAAACTGTTTTTT. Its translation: CAWEQGNNEKLFF. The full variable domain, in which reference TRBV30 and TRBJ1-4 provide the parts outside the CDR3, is SQTIHQWPATLVQPVGSPLSLECTVEGTSNPNLYWYRQAAGRGLQLLFYSVGIGQISSEVPQNLSASRPQDRQFILSSKKLLLSDSGFYLCAWEQGNNEKLFFGSGTQLSVL.

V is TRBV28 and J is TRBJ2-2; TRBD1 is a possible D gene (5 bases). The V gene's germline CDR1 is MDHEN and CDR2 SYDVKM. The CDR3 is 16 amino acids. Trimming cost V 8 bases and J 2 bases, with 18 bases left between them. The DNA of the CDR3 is TGTGCCAGCGAACATCAGGGAACGGGCAACACCGGGGAGCTGTTTTTT. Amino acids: CASEHQGTGNTGELFF.

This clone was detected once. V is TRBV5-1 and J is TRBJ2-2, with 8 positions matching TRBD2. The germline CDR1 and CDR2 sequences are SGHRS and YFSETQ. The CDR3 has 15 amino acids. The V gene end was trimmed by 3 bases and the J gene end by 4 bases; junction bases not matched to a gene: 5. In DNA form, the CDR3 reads TGCGCCAGCAGCTCGTTAGCGGGGCGCACCGGGGAGCTGTTTTTT. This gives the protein CASSSLAGRTGELFF.

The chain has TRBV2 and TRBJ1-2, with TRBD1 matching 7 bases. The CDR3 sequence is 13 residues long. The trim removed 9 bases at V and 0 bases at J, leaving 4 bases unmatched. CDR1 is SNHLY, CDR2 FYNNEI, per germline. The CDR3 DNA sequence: TGTGCCAGAGGGACAGCAGCTAACTATGGCTACACCTTC. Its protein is CARGTAANYGYTF.